This T cell receptor (beta chain) was observed in a study of PD-L1 blockade in urothelial cancer. Study results and limitations: Durable benefit was linked to greater 3-week expansion of tumor-associated blood clones.

Assay used: immunoSEQ multiplex PCR; TCRdb lists only in-frame clones, some missing. This table has about 52,000 clones, about 72% appearing once. Germline CDR1 is SGDLS and CDR2 is YYNGEE. Trimming took 3 bases from V and 8 from J; bases not matched to a gene: 8. This CDR3 spans 15 amino acids. Turning to this clone: The antigen is unknown.

The V gene is TRBV9, the J gene TRBJ1-4; 9 positions agree with TRBD1. Sequenced material: PBMCs, taken around atezolizumab (anti-PD-L1) treatment. This TCR was sampled from a man between 65 and 79 years old with urothelial cancer. The CDR3 reads CASSAHGTGNEKLFF. CDR3 nucleotide sequence: TGTGCCAGCAGCGCCCACGGGACAGGGAACGAAAAACTGTTTTTT.